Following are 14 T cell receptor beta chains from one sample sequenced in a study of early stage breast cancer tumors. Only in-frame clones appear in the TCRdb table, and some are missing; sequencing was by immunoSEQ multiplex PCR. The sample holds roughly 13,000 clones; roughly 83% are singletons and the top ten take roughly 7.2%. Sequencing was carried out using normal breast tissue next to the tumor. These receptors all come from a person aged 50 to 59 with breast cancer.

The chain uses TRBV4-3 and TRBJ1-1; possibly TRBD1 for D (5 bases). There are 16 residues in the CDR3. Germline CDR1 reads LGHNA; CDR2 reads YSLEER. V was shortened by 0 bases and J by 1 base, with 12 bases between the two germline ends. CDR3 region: CASSQDGDGKNTEAFF. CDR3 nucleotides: TGCGCCAGCAGCCAAGATGGGGACGGCAAGAACACTGAAGCTTTCTTT.

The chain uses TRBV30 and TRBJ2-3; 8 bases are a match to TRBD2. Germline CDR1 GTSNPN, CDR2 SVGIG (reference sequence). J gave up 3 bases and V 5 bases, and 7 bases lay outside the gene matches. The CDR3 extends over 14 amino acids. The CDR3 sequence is CAWGPGGDTDTQYF. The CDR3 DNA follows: TGTGCCTGGGGCCCGGGGGGGGATACAGATACGCAGTATTTT.

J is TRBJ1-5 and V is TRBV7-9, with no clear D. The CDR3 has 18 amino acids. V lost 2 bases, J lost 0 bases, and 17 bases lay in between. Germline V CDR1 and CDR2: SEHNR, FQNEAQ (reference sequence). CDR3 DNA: TGTGCCAGCAGCTTACCCTGGCACGAAACTAATAGCAATCAGCCCCAGCATTTT. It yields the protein CASSLPWHETNSNQPQHF.

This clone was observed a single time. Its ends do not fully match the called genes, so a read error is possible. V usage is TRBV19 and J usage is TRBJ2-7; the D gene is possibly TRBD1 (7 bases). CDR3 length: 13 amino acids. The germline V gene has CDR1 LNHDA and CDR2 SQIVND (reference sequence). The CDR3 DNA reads TGTGCCAGTAAGGGGGGACAGCTTCCTCTTCTGAGGTTC. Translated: CASKGGQLPLLRF.

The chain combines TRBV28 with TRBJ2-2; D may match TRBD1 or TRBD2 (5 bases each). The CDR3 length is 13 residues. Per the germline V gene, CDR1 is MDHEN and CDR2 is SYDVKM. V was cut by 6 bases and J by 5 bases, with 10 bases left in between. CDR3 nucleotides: TGTGCCAGCAGGAGGGGCGGGACCGGGGAGCTGTTTTTT. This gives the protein CASRRGGTGELFF.

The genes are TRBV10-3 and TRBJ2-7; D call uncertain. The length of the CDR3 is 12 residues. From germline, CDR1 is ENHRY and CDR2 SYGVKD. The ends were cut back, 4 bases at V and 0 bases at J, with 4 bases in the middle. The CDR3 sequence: CAISASSYEQYF. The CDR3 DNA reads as TGTGCCATCAGTGCAAGCTCCTACGAGCAGTACTTC.

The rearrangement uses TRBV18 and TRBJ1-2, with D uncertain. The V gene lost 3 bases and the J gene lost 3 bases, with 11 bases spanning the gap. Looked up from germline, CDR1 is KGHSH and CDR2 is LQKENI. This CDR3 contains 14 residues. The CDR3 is CASSPTLRDYGYTF. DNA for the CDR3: TGTGCCAGCTCACCTACCCTAAGAGACTATGGCTACACCTTC.

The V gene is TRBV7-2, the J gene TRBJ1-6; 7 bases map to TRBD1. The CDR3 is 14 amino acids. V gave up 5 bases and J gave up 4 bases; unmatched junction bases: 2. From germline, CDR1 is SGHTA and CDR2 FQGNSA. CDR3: CASSGQDYNSPLHF. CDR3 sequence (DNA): TGTGCCAGCAGCGGACAGGATTATAATTCACCCCTCCACTTT.

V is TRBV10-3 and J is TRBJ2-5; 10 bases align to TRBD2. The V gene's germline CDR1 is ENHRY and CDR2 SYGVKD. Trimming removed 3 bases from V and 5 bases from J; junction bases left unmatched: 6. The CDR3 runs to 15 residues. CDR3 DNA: TGTGCCATCAGTGAAGAGCGGGGGGGCTGGGAGACCCAGTACTTC. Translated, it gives CAISEERGGWETQYF.

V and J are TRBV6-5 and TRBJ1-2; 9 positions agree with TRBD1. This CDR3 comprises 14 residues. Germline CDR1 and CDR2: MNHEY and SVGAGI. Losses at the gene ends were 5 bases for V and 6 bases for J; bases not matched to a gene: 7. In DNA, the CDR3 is TGTGCCAGCAGTAAAGGACAGGGGCGGGATGGCTACACCTTC. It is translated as CASSKGQGRDGYTF.

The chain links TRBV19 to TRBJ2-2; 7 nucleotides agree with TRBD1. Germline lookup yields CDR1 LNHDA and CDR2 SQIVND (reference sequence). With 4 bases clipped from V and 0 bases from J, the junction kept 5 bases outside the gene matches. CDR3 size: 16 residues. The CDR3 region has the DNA TGTGCCAGTAGTAAGGGTGGACAGGCGAACACCGGGGAGCTGTTTTTT. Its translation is CASSKGGQANTGELFF. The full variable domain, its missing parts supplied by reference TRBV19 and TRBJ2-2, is DGGITQSPKYLFRKEGQNVTLSCEQNLNHDAMYWYRQDPGQGLRLIYYSQIVNDFQKGDIAEGYSVSREKKESFPLTVTSAQKNPTAFYLCASSKGGQANTGELFFGEGSRLTVL.

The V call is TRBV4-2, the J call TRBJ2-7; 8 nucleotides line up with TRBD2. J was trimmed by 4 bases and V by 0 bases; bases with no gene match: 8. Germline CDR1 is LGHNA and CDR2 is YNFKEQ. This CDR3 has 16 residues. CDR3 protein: CASSQEWAGGLYEQYF. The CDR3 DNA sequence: TGTGCCAGCAGCCAAGAGTGGGCGGGAGGATTGTACGAGCAGTACTTC.

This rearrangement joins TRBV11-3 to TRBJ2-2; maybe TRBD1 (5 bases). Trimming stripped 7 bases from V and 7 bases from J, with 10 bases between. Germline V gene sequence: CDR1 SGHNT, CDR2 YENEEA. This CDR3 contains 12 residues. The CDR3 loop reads CASTGYGGELFF. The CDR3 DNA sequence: TGTGCCAGCACAGGGTATGGCGGGGAGCTGTTTTTT.

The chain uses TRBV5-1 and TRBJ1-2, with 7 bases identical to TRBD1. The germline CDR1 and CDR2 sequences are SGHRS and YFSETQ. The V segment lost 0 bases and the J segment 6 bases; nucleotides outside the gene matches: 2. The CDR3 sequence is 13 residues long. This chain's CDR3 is CASSLGQGDGYTF. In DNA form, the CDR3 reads TGCGCCAGCAGCTTGGGACAGGGAGATGGCTACACCTTC.